These 18 T cell receptor beta chains were sequenced from one sample in a study of regulatory T cells in long-lasting Graves disease. Sample time point: newly diagnosed GD, antithyroid drugs for less than 3 months. PBMC RNA was the source of the TCR library. According to the study, TCR beta libraries were built with iRepertoire HTBI primers and CDR3-region Arm-PCR. TCRdb passed the multiplex PCR reads through MiXCR, listing each CDR3 protein once. The sample consists of around 250,000 distinct CDR3 sequences, around 20% of them appearing once. The sample consisted of peripheral blood mononuclear cells (PBMCs), taken at new diagnosis, from a patient treated with antithyroid drugs. These receptors all stem from a female donor with Graves disease.

Comment on this clonotype: A far larger clone is one base from this, pointing to a likely read error. This chain uses TRBV28 with TRBJ2-1; D is unresolved. Per the germline V gene, CDR1 is MDHEN and CDR2 is SYDVKM. V gave up 8 bases and J gave up 8 bases, with 10 bases separating them. CDR3 length: 11 residues. The CDR3 reads CASGPGYEQFF. CDR3 DNA sequence: TGTGCCAGCGGCCCCGGGTATGAGCAGTTCTTC.

About this clonotype itself: A read error is possible here, since a much larger clone lies one base away. The chain employs TRBV2 and TRBJ2-5; 15 positions match TRBD2. The tail of the sequence fits TRBJ2-1 better, so the J call may be wrong. CDR3 length: 16 residues. Germline values: CDR1 SNHLY, CDR2 FYNNEI. Written as DNA, the CDR3 is TGTGCCAGCTCACCAGGCGGGACTAGCGGGAGGAATGGGCAGTTCTTC. Its translation is CASSPGGTSGRNGQFF.

This clonotype was recorded at least ten times. The chain joins TRBV27 to TRBJ2-2, with D maybe TRBD2 (7 bases). The V gene's germline CDR1 is MNHEY and CDR2 SMNVEV (reference sequence). V lost 2 bases and J 4 bases, leaving 11 bases between the germline ends. The CDR3 contains 15 residues. The CDR3 protein is CASSLAGAFTGELFF. The CDR3 DNA reads TGTGCCAGCAGTTTAGCGGGGGCCTTCACCGGGGAGCTGTTTTTT.

The chain employs TRBV6-1 and TRBJ2-1; tentative D call: TRBD2 (6 bases). Trimming cost V 8 bases and J 10 bases, with 15 bases left between them. This CDR3 is 12 amino acids long. Germline assignment: CDR1 MNHNS and CDR2 SASEGT. CDR3 residues: CASGPAGSEQFF. CDR3 DNA sequence: TGTGCCAGCGGACCCGCCGGGAGCGAGCAGTTCTTC.

Only a few counts were recorded for this clonotype. The V call is TRBV19, the J call TRBJ1-1; TRBD1 matches at 8 bases. The CDR3 runs to 15 residues. The J segment lost 5 bases and the V segment lost 2 bases, leaving 7 bases of the junction unmatched. Germline values: CDR1 LNHDA, CDR2 SQIVND (reference sequence). CDR3 sequence reads: CASSIPDRGRTEAFF. The CDR3 DNA reads TGTGCCAGTAGTATACCAGACAGGGGTCGGACTGAAGCTTTCTTT.

This clonotype was counted at least ten times. V usage is TRBV18 and J usage is TRBJ2-1, with 9 bases fitting TRBD2. Trimming removed 1 base from V and 9 bases from J; junction bases left unmatched: 4. This CDR3 spans 14 amino acids. In germline, CDR1 is KGHSH, CDR2 LQKENI. The CDR3 nucleotides read TGTGCCAGCTCACCACGGGGACTAGCCGGTGAGCAGTTCTTC. Translated: CASSPRGLAGEQFF.

V and J are TRBV28 and TRBJ2-6; D may be TRBD1 (5 bases). There are 16 residues in the CDR3. Germline CDR1 and CDR2: MDHEN and SYDVKM. Trimming shortened V by 7 bases and J by 0 bases, and 13 bases separated the two germline ends. This CDR3 is CASKGRDYSGANVLTF. CDR3 in DNA: TGTGCCAGCAAAGGCAGGGATTACTCTGGGGCCAACGTCCTGACTTTC. Drawing the rest from reference TRBV28 and TRBJ2-6, the complete variable domain is DVKVTQSSRYLVKRTGEKVFLECVQDMDHENMFWYRQDPGLGLRLIYFSYDVKMKEKGDIPEGYSVSREKKERFSLILESASTNQTSMYLCASKGRDYSGANVLTFGAGSRLTVL.

The chain is built from TRBV25-1 and TRBJ2-2, with a possible D match to TRBD2 (5 bases). CDR1 and CDR2 from the germline V gene are MGHDK and SYGVNS. This CDR3 is built from 12 residues. Deletions cut 6 bases from V and 6 bases from J, with 8 bases between. CDR3 sequence: CASRASPGELFF. The DNA of the CDR3 is TGTGCCAGCAGAGCTAGCCCCGGGGAGCTGTTTTTT. Combining the CDR3 with reference TRBV25-1 and TRBJ2-2 gives the whole variable domain EADIYQTPRYLVIGTGKKITLECSQTMGHDKMYWYQQDPGMELHLIHYSYGVNSTEKGDLSSESTVSRIRTEHFPLTLESARPSHTSQYLCASRASPGELFFGEGSRLTVL.

This clonotype was counted many times. This chain joins TRBV2 and TRBJ2-4; D uncertain. The germline V gene has CDR1 SNHLY and CDR2 FYNNEI. CDR3 length: 13 residues. Trimming took 6 bases from V and 8 from J, leaving 14 bases between them. The chain's CDR3 is CASRSGTSDIQYF. In DNA form, the CDR3 reads TGTGCCAGCAGGTCCGGAACGTCGGACATTCAGTACTTC.

This clonotype appeared many times. The junction does not match germline at one end; this may be a read error. The chain couples TRBV27 to TRBJ2-3; D may match TRBD1 or TRBD2 (5 bases each). There are 13 residues in the CDR3. CDR1 is MNHEY, CDR2 SMNVEV, per germline (reference sequence). This chain's CDR3 is CASSSSPGRLPYF. The CDR3 DNA is TGTGCCAGCAGTTCCTCCCCGGGACGGTTGCCGTACTTC.

This clonotype was seen many times. The chain has TRBV28 and TRBJ2-5, with 7 bases that match TRBD1. Per germline, CDR1 MDHEN and CDR2 SYDVKM. The CDR3 totals 13 residues. V lost 7 bases, J lost 4 bases, and 6 bases stayed unmatched. The CDR3 nucleotides are TGTGCCAGCAATGACAGGGTTGGAGAGACCCAGTACTTC. Its translation: CASNDRVGETQYF.

This clonotype was counted many times. This chain connects TRBV19 to TRBJ2-1; D possibly matches TRBD1 or TRBD2 (5 bases each). The germline V gene encodes CDR1 LNHDA and CDR2 SQIVND (reference sequence). Between the trimmed V and J ends, which lost 3 bases and 0 bases, there was a span of 12 bases. CDR3 length equals 16 residues. This CDR3 reads CASSMPRGSSYNEQFF. The CDR3 nucleotides read TGTGCCAGTAGTATGCCCCGGGGCAGCTCCTACAATGAGCAGTTCTTC.

The chain employs TRBV5-1 and TRBJ2-1, with TRBD2 identical over 15 bases. J was trimmed by 13 bases and V by 0 bases; bases with no gene match: 2. Germline CDR1 reads SGHRS; CDR2 reads YFSETQ. The CDR3 spans 14 residues. The CDR3 reads CASSLGTSGRDQFF. DNA for the CDR3: TGCGCCAGCAGCTTGGGGACTAGCGGGAGGGATCAGTTCTTC.

This clonotype came up many times. J is TRBJ1-1 and V is TRBV5-1; the match to TRBD1 covers 9 bases. J gave up 7 bases and V 4 bases, and 11 bases lay outside the gene matches. Germline V gene sequence: CDR1 SGHRS, CDR2 YFSETQ. The CDR3 runs to 15 residues. CDR3 amino acids: CASSKDGQGLGEAFF. The DNA of the CDR3 is TGCGCCAGCAGCAAAGATGGACAGGGGTTGGGTGAAGCTTTCTTT.

This clonotype has a count of ten or more. The chain's CDR3 is CSVESGANVLTF. The CDR3 DNA reads as TGCAGCGTTGAGTCCGGGGCCAACGTCCTGACTTTC. The chain couples TRBV29-1 to TRBJ2-6; D remains ambiguous. Trimming removed 3 bases at V and 4 bases at J, with 4 bases between. The CDR3 covers 12 residues. CDR1 is SQVTM and CDR2 is ANQGSEA in the germline V gene.

This clonotype occurred a few times. A read error likely explains this, since a far larger clone differs by one base. The rearrangement uses TRBV6-1 and TRBJ2-7, with D possibly matching TRBD1 (5 bases). The CDR3 has 16 amino acids. CDR1 and CDR2 from the germline V gene are MNHNS and SASEGT. The CDR3, as DNA: TGTGCCAGCAGTGAGGGGTGGCCAGGGTTAGACAATGAGCAGCTCTTC. Protein sequence: CASSEGWPGLDNEQLF.

The V call is TRBV7-9, the J call TRBJ1-1; 10 positions agree with TRBD1. V lost 5 bases to trimming and J lost 6 bases; unmatched junction nucleotides: 9. This CDR3 region has 15 residues. Germline V gives CDR1 SEHNR, CDR2 FQNEAQ (reference sequence). In nucleotides, the CDR3 is TGTGCCAGCAGCCGATCGACAGGGGGCCGCTCTGAAGCTTTCTTT. This sequence encodes CASSRSTGGRSEAFF.

Concerning this clonotype itself: This clone may be a read error of a much larger clone one base away. This chain connects TRBV15 to TRBJ1-4; D possibly corresponds to TRBD1 (5 bases). Trimming took 2 bases from V and 6 from J, leaving 22 bases between them. The CDR3 runs to 18 residues. Per the germline V gene, CDR1 is LNHNV and CDR2 is YYDKDF (reference sequence). In nucleotides, the CDR3 is TGTGCCACCAGCAGATATAGGAGAGGGACGGATGAAGATGAAAAACTGTTTTTT. Translating gives CATSRYRRGTDEDEKLFF.